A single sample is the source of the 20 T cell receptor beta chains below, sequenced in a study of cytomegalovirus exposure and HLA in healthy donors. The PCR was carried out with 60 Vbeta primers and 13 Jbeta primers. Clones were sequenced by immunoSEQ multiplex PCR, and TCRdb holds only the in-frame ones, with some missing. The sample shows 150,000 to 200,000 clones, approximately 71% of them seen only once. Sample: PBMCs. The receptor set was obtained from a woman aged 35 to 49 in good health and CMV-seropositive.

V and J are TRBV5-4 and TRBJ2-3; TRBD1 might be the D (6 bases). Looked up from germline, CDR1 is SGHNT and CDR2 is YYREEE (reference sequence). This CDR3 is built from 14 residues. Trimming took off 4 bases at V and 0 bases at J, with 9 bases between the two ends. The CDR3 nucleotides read TGTGCCAGCAGCCCCGGGACAAGCACAGATACGCAGTATTTT. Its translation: CASSPGTSTDTQYF.

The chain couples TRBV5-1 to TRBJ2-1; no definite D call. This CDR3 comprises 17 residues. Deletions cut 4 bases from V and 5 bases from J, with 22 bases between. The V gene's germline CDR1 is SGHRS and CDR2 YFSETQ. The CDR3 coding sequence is TGCGCCAGCAGCCACGTTTATGTGCGAAGCGTGGACAATGAGCAGTTCTTC. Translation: CASSHVYVRSVDNEQFF.

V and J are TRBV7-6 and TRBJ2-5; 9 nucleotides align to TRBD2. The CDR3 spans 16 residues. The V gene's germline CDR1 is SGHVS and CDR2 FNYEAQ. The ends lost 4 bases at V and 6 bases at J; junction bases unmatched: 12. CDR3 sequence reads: CASSSNSGSRAKTQYF. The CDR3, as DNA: TGTGCCAGCAGCTCGAATAGCGGGAGTCGGGCAAAGACCCAGTACTTC.

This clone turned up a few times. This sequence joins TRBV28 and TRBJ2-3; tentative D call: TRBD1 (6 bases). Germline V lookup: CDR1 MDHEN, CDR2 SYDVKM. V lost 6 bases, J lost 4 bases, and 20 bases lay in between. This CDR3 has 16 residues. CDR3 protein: CASSPLGTTGADTQYF. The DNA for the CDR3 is TGTGCCAGCAGCCCCCTGGGGACAACCGGTGCAGATACGCAGTATTTT.

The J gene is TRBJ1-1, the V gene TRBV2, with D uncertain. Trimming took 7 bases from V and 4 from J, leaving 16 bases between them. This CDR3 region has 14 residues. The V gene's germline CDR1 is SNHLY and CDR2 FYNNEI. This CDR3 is CASKAQTESTEAFF. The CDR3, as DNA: TGTGCCAGCAAGGCGCAGACGGAGAGCACTGAAGCTTTCTTT.

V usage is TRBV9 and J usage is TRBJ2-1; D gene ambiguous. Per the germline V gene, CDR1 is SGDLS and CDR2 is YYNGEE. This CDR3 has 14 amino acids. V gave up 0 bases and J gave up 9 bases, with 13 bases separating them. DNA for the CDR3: TGTGCCAGCAGCGTAGTCGGTAGATGGAGTGAGCAGTTCTTC. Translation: CASSVVGRWSEQFF.

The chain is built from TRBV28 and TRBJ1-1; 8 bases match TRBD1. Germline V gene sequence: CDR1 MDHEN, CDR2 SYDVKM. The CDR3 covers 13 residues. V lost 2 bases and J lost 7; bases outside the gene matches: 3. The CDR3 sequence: CASSLRGTGEAFF. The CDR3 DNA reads TGTGCCAGCAGTTTAAGGGGGACAGGTGAAGCTTTCTTT.

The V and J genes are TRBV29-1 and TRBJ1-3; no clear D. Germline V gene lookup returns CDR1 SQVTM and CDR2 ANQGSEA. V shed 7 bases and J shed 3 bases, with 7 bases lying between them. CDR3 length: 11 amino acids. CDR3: CSAQRGNTIYF. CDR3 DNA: TGCAGCGCCCAGCGTGGAAACACCATATATTTT.

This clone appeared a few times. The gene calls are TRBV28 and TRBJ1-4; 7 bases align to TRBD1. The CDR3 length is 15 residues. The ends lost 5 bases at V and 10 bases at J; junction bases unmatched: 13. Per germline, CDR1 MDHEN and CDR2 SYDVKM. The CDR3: CASSPETGFLGKLFF. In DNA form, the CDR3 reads TGTGCCAGCAGTCCCGAGACAGGGTTTTTGGGAAAACTGTTTTTT.

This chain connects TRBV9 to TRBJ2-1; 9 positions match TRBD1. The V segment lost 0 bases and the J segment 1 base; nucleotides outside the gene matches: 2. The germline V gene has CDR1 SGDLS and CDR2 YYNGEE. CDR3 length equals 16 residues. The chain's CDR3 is CASSVAGTGSYNEQFF. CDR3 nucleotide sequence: TGTGCCAGCAGCGTAGCTGGGACAGGGTCCTACAATGAGCAGTTCTTC.

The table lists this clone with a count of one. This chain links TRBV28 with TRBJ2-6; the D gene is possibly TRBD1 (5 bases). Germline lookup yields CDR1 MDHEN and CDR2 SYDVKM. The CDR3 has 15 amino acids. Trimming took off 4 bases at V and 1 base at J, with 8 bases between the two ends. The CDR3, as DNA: TGTGCCAGCAGTTCACAGGCGTCTGGGGCCAACGTCCTGACTTTC. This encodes CASSSQASGANVLTF.

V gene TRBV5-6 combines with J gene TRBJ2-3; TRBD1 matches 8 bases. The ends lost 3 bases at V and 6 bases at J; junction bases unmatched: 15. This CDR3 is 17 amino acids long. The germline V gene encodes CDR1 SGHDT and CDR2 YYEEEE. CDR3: CASSSGPMDRVLDTQYF. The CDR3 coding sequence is TGTGCCAGCAGCTCTGGACCGATGGACAGGGTTTTGGATACGCAGTATTTT.

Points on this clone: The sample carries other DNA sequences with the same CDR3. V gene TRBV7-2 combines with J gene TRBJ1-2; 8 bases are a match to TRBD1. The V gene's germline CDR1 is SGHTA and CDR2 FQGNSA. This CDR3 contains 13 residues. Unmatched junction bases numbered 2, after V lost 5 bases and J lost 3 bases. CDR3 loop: CASSLDRDYGYTF. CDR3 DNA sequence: TGTGCCAGCAGCCTGGACAGGGACTATGGCTACACCTTC.

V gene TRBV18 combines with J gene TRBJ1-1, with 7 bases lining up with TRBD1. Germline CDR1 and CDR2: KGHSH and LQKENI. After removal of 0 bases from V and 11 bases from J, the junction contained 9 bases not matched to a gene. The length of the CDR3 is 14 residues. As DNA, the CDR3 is TGTGCCAGCTCACCACCTACAGGGGCCCTGAATGCTTTCTTT. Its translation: CASSPPTGALNAFF.

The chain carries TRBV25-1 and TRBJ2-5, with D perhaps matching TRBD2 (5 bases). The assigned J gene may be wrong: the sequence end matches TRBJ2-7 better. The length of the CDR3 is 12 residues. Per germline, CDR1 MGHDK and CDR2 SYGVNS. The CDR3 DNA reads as TGTGCCAGCAGACTAGGATCCTACGAGCAGTACTTC. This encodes CASRLGSYEQYF.

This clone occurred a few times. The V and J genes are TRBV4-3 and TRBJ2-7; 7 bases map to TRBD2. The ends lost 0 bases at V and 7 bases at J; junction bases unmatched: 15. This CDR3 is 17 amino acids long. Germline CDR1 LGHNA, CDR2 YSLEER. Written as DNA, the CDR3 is TGCGCCAGCAGCCAAGATCGGGGAGGGAGGGCGATGGGAGAGCAGTACTTC. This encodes CASSQDRGGRAMGEQYF.

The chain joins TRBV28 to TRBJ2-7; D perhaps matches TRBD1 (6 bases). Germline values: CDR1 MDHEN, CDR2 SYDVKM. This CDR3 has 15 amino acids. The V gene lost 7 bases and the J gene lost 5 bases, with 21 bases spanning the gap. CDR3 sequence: CASNTGTPGAHEQYF. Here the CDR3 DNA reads TGTGCCAGCAATACGGGGACACCCGGGGCCCACGAGCAGTACTTC.

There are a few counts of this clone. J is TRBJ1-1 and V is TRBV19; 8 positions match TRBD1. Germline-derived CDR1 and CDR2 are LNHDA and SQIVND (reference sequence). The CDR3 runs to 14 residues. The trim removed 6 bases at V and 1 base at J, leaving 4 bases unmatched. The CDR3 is CASSSGQGNTEAFF. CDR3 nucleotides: TGTGCCAGTAGCTCCGGACAGGGGAACACTGAAGCTTTCTTT.

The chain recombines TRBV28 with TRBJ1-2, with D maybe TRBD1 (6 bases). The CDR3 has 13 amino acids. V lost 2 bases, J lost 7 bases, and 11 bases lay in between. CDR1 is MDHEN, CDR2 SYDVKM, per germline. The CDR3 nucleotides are TGTGCCAGCAGTTTAGTGGGGGCGCGTGGCTACACCTTC. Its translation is CASSLVGARGYTF.

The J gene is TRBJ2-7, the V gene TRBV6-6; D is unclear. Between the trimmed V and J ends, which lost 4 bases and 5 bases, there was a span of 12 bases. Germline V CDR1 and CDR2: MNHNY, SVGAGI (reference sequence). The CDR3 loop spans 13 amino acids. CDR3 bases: TGTGCCAGCAGTTCTCCAGGAAGGCACGAGCAGTACTTC. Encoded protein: CASSSPGRHEQYF.